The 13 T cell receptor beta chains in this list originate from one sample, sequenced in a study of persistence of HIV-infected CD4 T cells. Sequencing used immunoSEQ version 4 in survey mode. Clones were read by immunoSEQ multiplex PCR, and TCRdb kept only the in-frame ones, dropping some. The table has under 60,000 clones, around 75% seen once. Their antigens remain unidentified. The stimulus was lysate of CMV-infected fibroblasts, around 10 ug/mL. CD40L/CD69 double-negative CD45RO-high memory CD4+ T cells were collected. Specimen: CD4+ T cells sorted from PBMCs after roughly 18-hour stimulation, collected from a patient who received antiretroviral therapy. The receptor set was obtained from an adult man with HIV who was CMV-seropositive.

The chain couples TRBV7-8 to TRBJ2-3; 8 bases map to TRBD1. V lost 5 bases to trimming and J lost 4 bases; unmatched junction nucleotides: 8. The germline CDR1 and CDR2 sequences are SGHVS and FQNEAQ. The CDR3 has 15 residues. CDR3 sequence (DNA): TGTGCCAGCAGCATATACAGGGGGACATCAGATACGCAGTATTTT. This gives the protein CASSIYRGTSDTQYF.

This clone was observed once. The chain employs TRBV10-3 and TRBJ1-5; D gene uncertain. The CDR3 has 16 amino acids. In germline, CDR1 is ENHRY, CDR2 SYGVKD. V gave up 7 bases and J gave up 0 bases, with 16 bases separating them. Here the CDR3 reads CAINRASGYSNQPQHF. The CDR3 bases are TGTGCCATCAATCGGGCTTCTGGGTATAGCAATCAGCCCCAGCATTTT.

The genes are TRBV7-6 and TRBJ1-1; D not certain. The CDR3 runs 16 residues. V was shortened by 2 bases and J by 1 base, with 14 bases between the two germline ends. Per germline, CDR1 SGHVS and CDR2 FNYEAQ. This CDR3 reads CASSLRSRGKNTEAFF. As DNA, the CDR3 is TGTGCCAGCAGCTTAAGGTCTCGGGGTAAGAACACTGAAGCTTTCTTT. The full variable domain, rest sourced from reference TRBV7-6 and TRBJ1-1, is GAGVSQSPRYKVTKRGQDVALRCDPISGHVSLYWYRQALGQGPEFLTYFNYEAQQDKSGLPNDRFSAERPEGSISTLTIQRTEQRDSAMYRCASSLRSRGKNTEAFFGQGTRLTVV.

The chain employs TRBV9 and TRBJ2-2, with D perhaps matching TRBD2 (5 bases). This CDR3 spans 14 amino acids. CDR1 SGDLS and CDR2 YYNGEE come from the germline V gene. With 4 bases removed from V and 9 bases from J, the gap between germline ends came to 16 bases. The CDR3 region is CASSPSGSGRELFF. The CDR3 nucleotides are TGTGCCAGCAGCCCCTCGGGGTCCGGGAGGGAGCTGTTTTTT.

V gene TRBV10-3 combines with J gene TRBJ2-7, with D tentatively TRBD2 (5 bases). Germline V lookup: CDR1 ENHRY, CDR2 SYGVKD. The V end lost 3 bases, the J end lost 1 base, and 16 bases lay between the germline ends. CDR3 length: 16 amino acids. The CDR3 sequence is CAISDERTPKSYEQYF. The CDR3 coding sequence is TGTGCCATCAGTGACGAAAGGACTCCCAAGTCCTACGAGCAGTACTTC.

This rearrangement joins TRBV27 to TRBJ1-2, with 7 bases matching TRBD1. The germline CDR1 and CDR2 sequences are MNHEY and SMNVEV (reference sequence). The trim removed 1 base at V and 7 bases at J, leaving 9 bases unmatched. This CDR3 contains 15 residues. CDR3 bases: TGTGCCAGCAGTTTATTCGGTACAGGGGTAGGTGGCTACACCTTC. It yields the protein CASSLFGTGVGGYTF.

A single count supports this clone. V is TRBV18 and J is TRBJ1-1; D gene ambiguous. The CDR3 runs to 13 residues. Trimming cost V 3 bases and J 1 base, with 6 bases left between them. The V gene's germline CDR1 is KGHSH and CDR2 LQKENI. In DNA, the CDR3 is TGTGCCAGCTCACCTTCCTCGAACACTGAAGCTTTCTTT. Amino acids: CASSPSSNTEAFF.

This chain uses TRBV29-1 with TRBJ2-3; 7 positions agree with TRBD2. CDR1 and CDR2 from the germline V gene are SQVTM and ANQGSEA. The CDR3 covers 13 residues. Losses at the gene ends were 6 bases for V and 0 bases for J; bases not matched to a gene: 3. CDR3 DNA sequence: TGCAGCGTGGGGGAGGGGAGCACAGATACGCAGTATTTT. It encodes CSVGEGSTDTQYF.

The CDR3 sequence: CASSLAGGLGEQFF. For the CDR3, the DNA is TGTGCCAGCTCCCTAGCGGGGGGCCTAGGTGAGCAGTTCTTC. This chain uses TRBV18 with TRBJ2-1; the match to TRBD2 covers 11 bases. This CDR3 has 14 amino acids. The junction had 7 bases not matched to a gene; V was cut back by 6 bases and J by 9 bases. Germline assignment: CDR1 KGHSH and CDR2 LQKENI.

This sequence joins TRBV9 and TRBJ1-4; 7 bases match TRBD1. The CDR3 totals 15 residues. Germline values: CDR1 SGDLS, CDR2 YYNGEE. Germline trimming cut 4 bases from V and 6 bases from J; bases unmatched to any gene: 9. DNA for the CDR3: TGTGCCAGCAGCATCCGACAGGGAATGGATGAAAAACTGTTTTTT. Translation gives CASSIRQGMDEKLFF.

CDR3 nucleotides: TGTGCCACCTCGGGAGGCTATGGCTACACCTTC. Its protein product is CATSGGYGYTF. The rearrangement joins TRBV24-1 to TRBJ1-2; D not certain. Germline CDR1 and CDR2: KGHDR and SFDVKD. This CDR3 has 11 residues. V was pared by 9 bases and J by 4 bases, with 8 bases between.

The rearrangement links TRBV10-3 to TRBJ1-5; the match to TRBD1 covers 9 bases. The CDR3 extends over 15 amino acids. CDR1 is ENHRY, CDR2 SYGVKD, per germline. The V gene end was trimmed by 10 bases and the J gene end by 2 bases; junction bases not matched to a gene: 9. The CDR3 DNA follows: TGTGCCACCTGGCAGGGACAGGGTGGCAATCAGCCCCAGCATTTT. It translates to CATWQGQGGNQPQHF.

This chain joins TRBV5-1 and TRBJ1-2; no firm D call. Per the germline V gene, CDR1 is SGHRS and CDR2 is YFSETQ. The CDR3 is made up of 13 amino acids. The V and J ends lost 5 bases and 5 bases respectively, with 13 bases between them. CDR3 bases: TGCGCCAGCAGTCCGGACGGAGAATATGGCTACACCTTC. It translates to CASSPDGEYGYTF.